The TCR beta chain under discussion was sequenced for a study of cytomegalovirus exposure and HLA in healthy donors. Study-level information: In an early release, HLA-typed donors contributed tens of millions of unique TCR sequences.

This PCR relied on a set of 60 Vbeta primers and 13 Jbeta primers. Assay: immunoSEQ multiplex PCR; the TCRdb copy retains only in-frame clones and omits some. Of around 150,000 clones listed, just under 90% are singletons. The sequenced sample consisted of PBMCs. This TCR came from a woman younger than 45 in good health and CMV-seronegative.

The CDR3 region is CASSMQGHEQYF. DNA for the CDR3: TGTGCCAGTAGTATGCAGGGGCACGAGCAGTACTTC. This sequence joins TRBV19 and TRBJ2-7; maybe TRBD1 (6 bases). This CDR3 region has 12 residues. V dropped 3 bases and J dropped 5 bases, with 8 bases sitting between them. Germline V gene data show CDR1 as LNHDA and CDR2 as SQIVND (reference sequence).